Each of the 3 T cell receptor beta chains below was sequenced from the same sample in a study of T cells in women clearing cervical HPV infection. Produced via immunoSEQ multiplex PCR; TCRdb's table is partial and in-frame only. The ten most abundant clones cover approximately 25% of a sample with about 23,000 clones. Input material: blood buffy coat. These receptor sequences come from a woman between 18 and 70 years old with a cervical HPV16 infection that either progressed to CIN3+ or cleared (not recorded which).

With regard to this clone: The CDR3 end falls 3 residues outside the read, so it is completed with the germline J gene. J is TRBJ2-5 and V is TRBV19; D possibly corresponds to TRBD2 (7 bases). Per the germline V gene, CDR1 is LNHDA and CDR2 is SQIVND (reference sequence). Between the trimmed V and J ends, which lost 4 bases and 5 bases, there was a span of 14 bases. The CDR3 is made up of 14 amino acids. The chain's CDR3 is CASSKRGGRETQYF. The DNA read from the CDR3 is TGTGCCAGTAGTAAGAGGGGGGGGAGGGAGACC.

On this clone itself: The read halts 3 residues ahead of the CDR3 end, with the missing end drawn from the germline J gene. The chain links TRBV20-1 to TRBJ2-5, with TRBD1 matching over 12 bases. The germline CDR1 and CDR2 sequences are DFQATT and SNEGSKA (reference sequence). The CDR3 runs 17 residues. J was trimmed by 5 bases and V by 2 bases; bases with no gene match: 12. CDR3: CSARPIQGQGAGETQYF. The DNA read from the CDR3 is TGCAGTGCTAGACCGATCCAGGGACAGGGGGCCGGGGAGACC.

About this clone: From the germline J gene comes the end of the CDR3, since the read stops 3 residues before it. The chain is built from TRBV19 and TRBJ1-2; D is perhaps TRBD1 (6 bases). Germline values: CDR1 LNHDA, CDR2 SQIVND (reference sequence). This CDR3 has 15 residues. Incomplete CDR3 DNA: TGTGCCAGTAGTATGTTTAATCAGGGGAAGGACGAC. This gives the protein CASSMFNQGKDD. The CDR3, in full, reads CASSMFNQGKDDYTF.